This T cell receptor (beta chain) was profiled in a study of patients and donors after allogeneic stem cell transplantation. This clonotype was seen a handful of times. The CDR3 covers 15 residues. Between the trimmed V and J ends, which lost 2 bases and 7 bases, there was a span of 15 bases. TCRdb reprocessed the RT-PCR reads with MiXCR, giving one entry per CDR3 protein. The data show about 160,000 distinct CDR3 sequences, approximately 40% seen once. The rearrangement uses TRBV12-3 or TRBV12-4 and TRBJ2-1; D is tentatively TRBD1 or TRBD2 (6 bases each). The source of this sequence is a human donor who was either an allogeneic HSCT recipient or a stem cell or donor lymphocyte infusion donor (not recorded which). It is not recorded whose cells these are; they may come from a transplant donor. The sequenced material came from blood, either unsorted or a sorted T cell fraction (not recorded which). CDR3 sequence reads: CASSLSRRGKNEQFF. CDR3 DNA: TGTGCCAGCAGTTTAAGTCGGAGGGGGAAGAATGAGCAGTTCTTC.